Given below is one T cell receptor (beta chain) in context. With 6 bases clipped from V and 4 bases from J, the junction kept 8 bases outside the gene matches. CDR1 is KGHSH and CDR2 is LQKENI in the germline V gene. There are 15 residues in the CDR3. Only in-frame clones appear in the TCRdb table, and some are missing; sequencing was by immunoSEQ multiplex PCR. The table records about 1,100 clones, about 20% of them present only once. This record belongs to a study of T cells in localized non-small cell lung cancer. The V and J genes are TRBV18 and TRBJ2-3; 9 bases agree with TRBD1. This receptor was identified in a female donor older than 55 with stage I lung adenocarcinoma. Material: normal lung tissue next to the tumor, obtained before any cancer treatment. This CDR3 reads CASSPGTGRADTQYF. In nucleotides, the CDR3 is TGTGCCAGCTCCCCCGGGACAGGGCGGGCAGATACGCAGTATTTT.